The sample holds a few counts of the clone carrying this T cell receptor beta chain. Its antigen is as yet unknown. Germline V lookup: CDR1 LNHDA, CDR2 SQIVND (reference sequence). Trimming cost V 4 bases and J 2 bases, with 10 bases left between them. This CDR3 is built from 14 residues. The sample is drawn from a study of molecular identifiers for immune sequencing clone quantification. Whole-study findings and limits: Beyond 20 RNA copies, clones held over 98% of effector molecules, compared with under 1% in naive cells.

The use of previously described methods and listed TCR primers produced the bulk TCR libraries. Each CDR3 protein gets one entry after TCRdb re-called the PCR reads with MiXCR. The repertoire holds around 480,000 distinct CDR3 sequences, with 20% to 25% as singletons. Using 10%, 30% or 50% RNA, naive CD8 libraries were derived from around 20,000 to 1,000,000 sorted cells. In the sort, naive CD8 T cells were defined as CD8+CD4-CCR7+CD45RA+. The chain combines TRBV19 with TRBJ2-3; D is undetermined. The origin of this receptor is a human donor in good health. Some libraries in this study had Jurkat cell RNA spiked in. Sequencing was done on a sample of naive CD8+ T cells from blood, with Jurkat cell RNA spiked in. The subset here: FACS-sorted CD8+CD4-CCR7+CD45RA+ naive T cells. Here the CDR3 reads CASSSYIFTDTQYF. CDR3 bases: TGTGCCAGTAGTAGCTACATTTTCACAGATACGCAGTATTTT.